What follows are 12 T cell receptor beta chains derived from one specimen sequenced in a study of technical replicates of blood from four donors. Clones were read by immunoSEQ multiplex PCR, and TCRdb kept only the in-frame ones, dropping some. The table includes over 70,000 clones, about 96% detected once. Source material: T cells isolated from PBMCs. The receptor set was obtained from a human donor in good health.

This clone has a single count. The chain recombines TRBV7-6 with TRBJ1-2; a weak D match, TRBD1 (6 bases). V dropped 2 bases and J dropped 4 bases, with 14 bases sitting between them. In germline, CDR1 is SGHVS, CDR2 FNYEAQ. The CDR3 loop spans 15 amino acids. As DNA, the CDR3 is TGTGCCAGCAGCTTATTGGGGGCGGGTAGCTATGGCTACACCTTC. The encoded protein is CASSLLGAGSYGYTF.

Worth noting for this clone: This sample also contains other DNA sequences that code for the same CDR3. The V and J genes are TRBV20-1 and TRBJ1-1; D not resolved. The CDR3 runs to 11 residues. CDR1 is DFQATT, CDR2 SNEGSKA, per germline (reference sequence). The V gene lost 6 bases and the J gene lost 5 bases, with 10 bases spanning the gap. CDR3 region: CSATPGTEAFF. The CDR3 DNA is TGCAGTGCCACTCCGGGGACTGAAGCTTTCTTT.

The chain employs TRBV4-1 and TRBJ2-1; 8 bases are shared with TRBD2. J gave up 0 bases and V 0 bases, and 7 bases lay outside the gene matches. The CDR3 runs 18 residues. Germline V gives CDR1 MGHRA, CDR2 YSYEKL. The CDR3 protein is CASSQEPPGGSSYNEQFF. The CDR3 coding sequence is TGCGCCAGCAGCCAAGAGCCCCCGGGAGGGAGCTCCTACAATGAGCAGTTCTTC.

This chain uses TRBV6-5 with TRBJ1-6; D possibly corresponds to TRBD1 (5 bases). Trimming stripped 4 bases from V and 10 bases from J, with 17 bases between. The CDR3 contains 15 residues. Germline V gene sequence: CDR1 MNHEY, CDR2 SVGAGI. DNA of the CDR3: TGTGCCAGCAGTTCCCTGGGGGGAGCCACATCACCCCTCCACTTT. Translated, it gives CASSSLGGATSPLHF.

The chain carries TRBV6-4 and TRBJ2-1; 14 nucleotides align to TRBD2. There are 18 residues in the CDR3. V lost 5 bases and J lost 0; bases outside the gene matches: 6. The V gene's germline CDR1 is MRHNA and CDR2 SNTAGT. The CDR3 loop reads CASSRTSGGILSYNEQFF. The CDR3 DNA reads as TGTGCCAGCAGTAGGACTAGCGGGGGGATACTCTCCTACAATGAGCAGTTCTTC.

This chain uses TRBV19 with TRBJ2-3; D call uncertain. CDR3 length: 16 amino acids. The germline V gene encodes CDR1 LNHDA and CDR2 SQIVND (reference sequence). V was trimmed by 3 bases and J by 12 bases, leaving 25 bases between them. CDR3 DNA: TGTGCCAGTAGTATCCTAACCCGCTTAGTGGGCAGGCCCCAGTATTTT. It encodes CASSILTRLVGRPQYF.

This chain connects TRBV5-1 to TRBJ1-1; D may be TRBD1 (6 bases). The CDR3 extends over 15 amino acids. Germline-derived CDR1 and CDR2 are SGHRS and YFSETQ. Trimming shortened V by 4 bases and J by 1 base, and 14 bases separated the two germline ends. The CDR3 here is CASSLRTASNTEAFF. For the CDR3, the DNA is TGCGCCAGCAGCCTAAGGACAGCCTCGAACACTGAAGCTTTCTTT.

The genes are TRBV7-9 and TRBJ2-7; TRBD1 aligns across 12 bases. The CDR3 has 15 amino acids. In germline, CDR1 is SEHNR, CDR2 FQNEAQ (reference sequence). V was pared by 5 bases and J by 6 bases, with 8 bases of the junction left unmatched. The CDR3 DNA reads TGTGCCAGCAGCACCCCCGGGACAGGGGGCGCCGAGCAGTACTTC. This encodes CASSTPGTGGAEQYF.

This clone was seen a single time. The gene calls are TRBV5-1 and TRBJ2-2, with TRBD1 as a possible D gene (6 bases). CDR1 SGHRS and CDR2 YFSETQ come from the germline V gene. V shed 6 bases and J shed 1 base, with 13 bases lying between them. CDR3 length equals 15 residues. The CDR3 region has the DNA TGCGCCAGCACACCACAGGGCTTGAACACCGGGGAGCTGTTTTTT. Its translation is CASTPQGLNTGELFF.

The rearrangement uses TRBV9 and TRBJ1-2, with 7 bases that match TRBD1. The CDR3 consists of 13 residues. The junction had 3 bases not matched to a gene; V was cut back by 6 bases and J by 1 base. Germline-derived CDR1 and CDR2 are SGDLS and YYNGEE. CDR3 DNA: TGTGCCAGCACGGACAGGAGTAACTATGGCTACACCTTC. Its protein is CASTDRSNYGYTF.

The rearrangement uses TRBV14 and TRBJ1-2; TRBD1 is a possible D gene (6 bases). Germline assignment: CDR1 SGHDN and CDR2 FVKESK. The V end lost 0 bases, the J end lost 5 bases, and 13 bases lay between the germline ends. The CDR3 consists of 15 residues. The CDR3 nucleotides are TGTGCCAGCAGCCAAGACCCGGCCAGGGGTTATGGCTACACCTTC. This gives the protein CASSQDPARGYGYTF.

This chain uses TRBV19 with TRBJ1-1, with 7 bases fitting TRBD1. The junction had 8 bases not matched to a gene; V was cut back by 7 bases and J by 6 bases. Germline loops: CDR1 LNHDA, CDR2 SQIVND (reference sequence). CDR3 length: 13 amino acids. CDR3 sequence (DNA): TGTGCCAGTAATGACAGGGTCTTAGCTGAAGCTTTCTTT. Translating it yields CASNDRVLAEAFF. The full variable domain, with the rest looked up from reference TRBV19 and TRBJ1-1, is DGGITQSPKYLFRKEGQNVTLSCEQNLNHDAMYWYRQDPGQGLRLIYYSQIVNDFQKGDIAEGYSVSREKKESFPLTVTSAQKNPTAFYLCASNDRVLAEAFFGQGTRLTVV.